These T cell receptor beta chains were read from a single sample in a study of control samples from healthy donors and cancer patients. Generated by immunoSEQ multiplex PCR, the TCRdb table keeps only in-frame clones and is missing some. The sample holds approximately 68,000 clones, 75% to 85% seen once. The source material was blood. Receptors originate from a man between 60 and 70 years old in good health. Both conserved end residues are part of each CDR3. The D gene is left open where the match is weak. Some rows have no size entry. The others give once, few or many, or a class for an expanded clone.

few TRBJ1-3 TRBV30 TRBD1 CAWSITGAGNTIYF TGTGCCTGGAGTATCACAGGGGCTGGAAACACCATATATTTT
- TRBJ2-7 TRBV6-5 TRBD1 CASSTGTGTYEQYF TGTGCCAGCAGCACCGGGACAGGGACCTACGAGCAGTACTTC
- TRBJ2-1 TRBV2 TRBD1 CASSPRTGGSYNEQFF TGTGCCAGCAGTCCTAGGACAGGGGGCTCCTACAATGAGCAGTTCTTC
- TRBJ1-6 TRBV30 - CAWTRQRYNSPLHF TGTGCCTGGACTAGACAGCGCTATAATTCACCCCTCCACTTT
few TRBJ2-7 TRBV6-1 - CASSERNRALINEQYF TGTGCCAGCAGTGAACGGAACAGGGCCCTCATAAACGAGCAGTACTTC
few TRBJ1-4 TRBV6-5 - CASRPGGRNEKLFF TGTGCCAGCAGACCCGGAGGGAGGAATGAAAAACTGTTTTTT
- TRBJ2-2 TRBV3-1/TRBV3-2 TRBD1 CASSQQGAPGELFF TGTGCCAGCAGCCAACAGGGGGCCCCCGGGGAGCTGTTTTTT
once TRBJ2-2 TRBV24-1 - CATSAYLGELFF TGTGCCACCAGTGCCTACCTCGGGGAGCTGTTTTTT
- TRBJ2-6 TRBV4-3 - CASSQETMESTTGHSGANVLTF TGCGCCAGCAGCCAAGAAACTATGGAGTCGACGACAGGCCACTCTGGGGCCAACGTCCTGACTTTC
- TRBJ1-2 TRBV6-5 - CASSLRGYGYTF TGTGCCAGCAGCCTCCGGGGGTATGGCTACACCTTC
once TRBJ2-1 TRBV29-1 TRBD2 CSVERVSGAHNEQFF TGCAGCGTTGAACGAGTTAGCGGGGCACACAATGAGCAGTTCTTC
- TRBJ2-1 TRBV18 - CASSPTVQGRYNEQFF TGTGCCAGCTCCCCCACCGTCCAGGGCAGATACAATGAGCAGTTCTTC
few TRBJ1-1 TRBV10-2 - CASSEPGSAGTEAFF TGCGCCAGCAGTGAGCCCGGATCTGCGGGGACTGAAGCTTTCTTT
- TRBJ2-5 TRBV6-2/TRBV6-3 TRBD1 CASSYPFRGRGGETQYF TGTGCCAGCAGTTATCCATTCAGGGGGCGCGGAGGAGAGACCCAGTACTTC
- TRBJ2-1 TRBV7-9 - CASSLEAAHNEQFF TGTGCCAGCAGCCTGGAGGCAGCCCACAATGAGCAGTTCTTC
- TRBJ1-6 TRBV6-5 - CASSWSGQDSPLHF TGTGCCAGCAGTTGGTCGGGGCAAGATTCACCCCTCCACTTT
- TRBJ2-1 TRBV24-1 - CATSDTRDTYKGAYNEQFF TGTGCCACCAGTGATACCCGGGACACCTATAAGGGGGCCTACAATGAGCAGTTCTTC
- TRBJ2-6 TRBV18 TRBD2 CASSPPQAAGGSGANVLTF TGTGCCAGCTCACCACCGCAGGCAGCGGGAGGATCTGGGGCCAACGTCCTGACTTTC
- TRBJ1-2 TRBV27 - CASKRQTTVDGYTF TGTGCCAGCAAAAGGCAGACAACGGTGGATGGCTACACCTTC
- TRBJ2-1 TRBV27 TRBD1 CASSLRRQGANEQFF TGTGCCAGCAGTTTAAGGCGGCAGGGGGCGAATGAGCAGTTCTTC
few TRBJ1-5 TRBV27 - CASRPWGAGAGEPQHF TGTGCCAGCCGCCCCTGGGGGGCCGGGGCAGGGGAACCCCAGCATTTT
- TRBJ1-1 TRBV25-1 TRBD1 CATGRTGANTEAFF TGTGCCACCGGTAGAACAGGGGCGAACACTGAAGCTTTCTTT
- TRBJ1-5 TRBV19 - CASSNSNQPQHF TGTGCCAGTAGTAATAGCAATCAGCCCCAGCATTTT
- TRBJ2-7 TRBV6-2/TRBV6-3 TRBD1 CASSYAGDRGEVTGYEQYF TGTGCCAGCAGTTACGCCGGGGACAGGGGAGAAGTTACGGGCTACGAGCAGTACTTC
- TRBJ1-4 TRBV19 - CASSMGVGSTNEKLFF TGTGCCAGTAGTATGGGAGTTGGGTCAACTAATGAAAAACTGTTTTTT
- TRBJ2-3 TRBV5-6 TRBD2 CASGRLAGGSTDTQYF TGTGCCAGCGGGAGACTAGCGGGAGGCAGCACAGATACGCAGTATTTT
- TRBJ1-2 TRBV11-2 TRBD1 CASSSGTGGTANYGYTF TGTGCCAGCAGCTCCGGGACAGGGGGCACGGCTAACTATGGCTACACCTTC
once TRBJ2-3 TRBV13 TRBD2 CASSRGLAGGSGTDTQYF TGTGCCAGCAGCCGGGGACTAGCGGGGGGGTCGGGCACAGATACGCAGTATTTT
- TRBJ2-6 TRBV9 - CASSPPPRASGANVLTF TGTGCCAGCAGCCCTCCCCCCAGGGCCTCTGGGGCCAACGTCCTGACTTTC
- TRBJ2-7 TRBV6-2/TRBV6-3 - CASSQGVIAPYEQYF TGTGCCAGCAGTCAAGGGGTGATAGCCCCCTACGAGCAGTACTTC
- TRBJ2-1 TRBV5-1 TRBD2 CASSFSTGGPNEQFF TGCGCCAGCAGCTTTTCGACGGGAGGTCCCAATGAGCAGTTCTTC
- TRBJ2-1 TRBV10-3 - CAISINQGSLGNEQFF TGTGCCATCAGTATAAATCAGGGGAGTCTGGGGAATGAGCAGTTCTTC
- TRBJ2-7 TRBV5-1 - CASSLEGRGAYEQYF TGCGCCAGCAGCTTGGAAGGGAGGGGGGCCTACGAGCAGTACTTC
- TRBJ2-7 TRBV28 TRBD1 CASTSAGTGFYEQYF TGTGCCAGCACCTCCGCCGGGACAGGGTTCTACGAGCAGTACTTC
- TRBJ2-1 TRBV27 - CASRWDSMTYNEQFF TGTGCCAGCAGGTGGGACTCTATGACCTACAATGAGCAGTTCTTC
- TRBJ2-7 TRBV5-5 - CASSSESYEWEQYF TGTGCCAGCAGCTCGGAATCATATGAATGGGAGCAGTACTTC
- TRBJ1-1 TRBV4-3 - CASSLRGQPNTEAFF TGCGCCAGCAGCCTACGAGGACAGCCGAACACTGAAGCTTTCTTT
- TRBJ2-7 TRBV25-1 - CASSEPGGNYEQYF TGTGCCAGCAGTGAACCCGGGGGTAACTACGAGCAGTACTTC
- TRBJ2-1 TRBV28 - CASSLGTGLDSGEQFF TGTGCCAGCAGTTTAGGTACGGGACTTGATTCGGGGGAGCAGTTCTTC
- TRBJ1-1 TRBV4-3 - CASSRMKGIMNTEAFF TGCGCCAGCAGCCGGATGAAAGGGATCATGAACACTGAAGCTTTCTTT
few TRBJ2-5 TRBV4-1 TRBD1 CASSQGPPGQGATTGVTQYF TGCGCCAGCAGCCAAGGACCCCCGGGACAGGGGGCAACCACCGGTGTGACCCAGTACTTC
many TRBJ2-7 TRBV27 - CASSPLSFRDTYEQYF TGTGCCAGCAGTCCTTTATCATTCCGGGACACCTACGAGCAGTACTTC
- TRBJ2-3 TRBV10-3 - CAISESIASGLTDTQYF TGTGCCATCAGTGAGTCGATCGCCAGCGGCCTCACAGATACGCAGTATTTT
- TRBJ2-6 TRBV19 TRBD1 CASTTPPGQGSSGANVLTF TGTGCCAGTACCACTCCTCCGGGACAGGGATCCTCTGGGGCCAACGTCCTGACTTTC
few TRBJ1-1 TRBV27 - CASSARRLNTEAFF TGTGCCAGCAGTGCCCGCCGCTTGAACACTGAAGCTTTCTTT
- TRBJ2-5 TRBV30 - CAWSVLRRETQYF TGTGCCTGGAGTGTACTACGGAGGGAGACCCAGTACTTC
- TRBJ1-5 TRBV6-5 - CASRPRDVSNQPQHF TGTGCCAGCAGACCCCGGGACGTAAGCAATCAGCCCCAGCATTTT
- TRBJ1-2 TRBV6-2/TRBV6-3 - CASSYEVGTYGYTF TGTGCCAGCAGTTACGAAGTGGGTACCTATGGCTACACCTTC
- TRBJ1-6 TRBV7-3 TRBD1 CASSLTAGQGNSPLHF TGTGCCAGCAGCTTAACTGCCGGACAGGGAAATTCACCCCTCCACTTT
few TRBJ2-2 TRBV27 - CASSRALATANTGELFF TGTGCCAGCAGTCGAGCTCTAGCGACCGCGAACACCGGGGAGCTGTTTTTT
- TRBJ1-1 TRBV5-1 - CASSRQSTLIEAFF TGCGCCAGCAGCCGACAGTCGACCCTAATTGAAGCTTTCTTT
- TRBJ1-1 TRBV2 - CASRAGYTEAFF TGTGCCAGCAGGGCGGGGTACACTGAAGCTTTCTTT
- TRBJ2-5 TRBV18 - CASSPGVGQETQYF TGTGCCAGCTCACCAGGGGTCGGTCAAGAGACCCAGTACTTC
few TRBJ1-2 TRBV28 - CASTLPPRGGYTF TGTGCCAGCACCCTACCCCCACGGGGGGGCTACACCTTC
- TRBJ2-7 TRBV19 TRBD2 CASSGWTSGSREQYF TGTGCCAGTAGTGGTTGGACTAGCGGGAGTAGAGAGCAGTACTTC
- TRBJ2-7 TRBV6-5 - CASSRANEQYF TGTGCCAGCAGTCGGGCTAACGAGCAGTACTTC
many TRBJ1-3 TRBV5-5 - CASSLEEGRNTIYF TGTGCCAGCAGCCTCGAGGAGGGAAGAAACACCATATATTTT
once TRBJ2-2 TRBV24-1 - CATSGGVAGELFF TGTGCCACCAGTGGAGGGGTTGCCGGGGAGCTGTTTTTT
- TRBJ2-7 TRBV6-2/TRBV6-3 TRBD2 CASSIAGGPREYF TGTGCCAGCAGCATAGCGGGAGGGCCACGAGAGTACTTC
many TRBJ2-7 TRBV14 - CASSQAIIKYF TGTGCCAGCAGCCAAGCCATTATCAAGTACTTC